This T cell receptor beta chain was retrieved from a study of T cells in localized non-small cell lung cancer (dated by TCRdb to 2020 to 2022). A note on the overall study: T cell repertoires of approximately 250 early-stage NSCLC patients were analyzed, with tumors being compared against uninvolved tumor-adjacent lungs. The cohort comprised roughly 230 treatment-naïve NSCLC patients with resected, localized lung tumors. Of the NSCLC patients, 120 to 150 were male and around 99 were female, and the mean age was about 69 years.

Of note for this clone: Its antigen is still unknown. The record has no base qualities; no much larger clone is one base away.

The paper's findings and limits, for the study overall: Because the study design was exploratory, TCR variables were selected using unadjusted p-values without false-discovery rate correction. A median of around 57 of the top 100 tumor clones turned up in the paired uninvolved adjacent lung, and roughly 28 of those clones also ranked among the top 100 of that same adjacent lung. Multi-region tumor sequencing was not performed, so intratumor heterogeneity could not be excluded. Longer overall survival was associated with higher blood T cell density, whereas shorter survival was associated with higher adjacent-lung clonality. Uninvolved tumor-adjacent lung showed the highest T cell clonality, higher than tumor, which suggests more focused antigenic responses in the adjacent lung.

At diagnosis, tumor, uninvolved tumor-adjacent lung and peripheral blood were collected and then preserved as a mix of FFPE and fresh-frozen material. TCR beta CDR3 regions were sequenced from DNA using the immunoSEQ Assay. The paper's processing steps were these. To compute T cell density, TCR beta template counts were normalized to usable DNA, which was estimated by amplifying housekeeping genes. Richness was estimated using the preseqR package, with extrapolation to 400,000 templates for PBMC samples and to 120,000 templates for tissue samples. Clonality was defined as one minus Pielou's evenness. Differential abundance testing on productive amino-acid clonotypes, with a minimum total count of 5 and an alpha of 0.1, was used to identify tissue-enriched TCRs. Repertoire overlap between compartments was quantified with the Jaccard Index and Morisita Overlap Index. TCR beta CDR3s were clustered by GLIPH together with public tetramer-defined viral CDR3s, and at least three viral sequences plus V-gene enrichment were required for viral motifs. Entries here come from immuneACCESS through TCRdb and include only in-frame sequences with V and J called. Some clones fail to appear in such tables; in the studies checked, an unresolved V gene covers under half of the shortfall, and the cause of the remainder is unknown. The DNA was the basis for D and trimming; V, J and clone size are from that table. The sample profile shows about 2,300 clones; less than 25% of them were found once. The top ten constitute about 12% of the sample.

Per the germline V gene, LGHNT is the CDR1 and FRNRAP is the CDR2. From cysteine to phenylalanine, the CDR3 is 14 amino acids long. Of the read, only the CDR3 DNA is kept; its 42 bases are in frame from base 1. The origin of this receptor is a man between 40 and 75 years old with stage I lung adenocarcinoma. The chain links TRBV12-5 with TRBJ1-3, with no D gene named confidently. The sequences come from lung tumor tissue, collected before any cancer treatment. CDR3 sequence: CATFTRISGNTIYF. The sequenced DNA is TGTGCCACTTTTACGCGCATTTCTGGAAACACCATATATTTT.